Listed below are T cell receptor beta chains from one sample, sequenced in a study of blood T cell repertoires in COVID-19. Here immunoSEQ multiplex PCR was the method, and the copy in TCRdb shows in-frame clones only, minus some. The sample holds 350,000 or so clones, roughly 86% seen once. Sequenced material: peripheral blood. These receptors came from a woman under 40 with COVID-19, enrolled during active disease. CDR3s include the opening cysteine and the closing phenylalanine or tryptophan. Each record gives: V gene, J gene, D gene, clone size, CDR3 DNA, CDR3 protein. The D gene is left open where the match is weak. Clone size is not always given. Where it is, it says once, few, many or a class for expanded clones.

TRBV18	TRBJ2-2	TRBD2	.	TGTGCCAGCTCACCACGGCTAGCGGGAGTATCGAACACCGGGGAGCTGTTTTTT	CASSPRLAGVSNTGELFF
TRBV5-8	TRBJ2-7	TRBD1	.	TGTGCCAGCAGCCCGGTGGGACAGCTCTACGAGCAGTACTTC	CASSPVGQLYEQYF
TRBV3-1/TRBV3-2	TRBJ2-3	.	.	TGTGCCAGCAGCTCAGGGCGTAGCACAGATACGCAGTATTTT	CASSSGRSTDTQYF
TRBV5-4	TRBJ2-1	.	.	TGTGCCAGCAGCTTGGACAACCTCTACAATGAGCAGTTCTTC	CASSLDNLYNEQFF
TRBV13	TRBJ1-2	.	.	TGTGCCAGCAGCTTAGCCGGGTTCTATGGCTACACCTTC	CASSLAGFYGYTF
TRBV27	TRBJ2-7	.	few	TGTGCCAGCAGTTTTTCAGGGTTGCGCGACGAGCAGTACTTC	CASSFSGLRDEQYF
TRBV29-1	TRBJ1-4	TRBD1	.	TGCAGCGTGCTGGGACAGGGTAATGAAAAACTGTTTTTT	CSVLGQGNEKLFF
TRBV2	TRBJ2-7	.	once	TGTGCCGTGGGTGGGCCGGAGGGAACAGTTAACTCCTACGAGCAGTACTTC	CAVGGPEGTVNSYEQYF
TRBV5-5	TRBJ1-6	TRBD1	.	TGTGCCAGCAGCACTTTGTCGACAGGGGGCAATTCACCCCTCCACTTT	CASSTLSTGGNSPLHF
TRBV14	TRBJ2-5	.	.	TGTGCCAGCAGCCTCGGGGGGACCCAGTACTTC	CASSLGGTQYF
TRBV5-1	TRBJ1-5	.	.	TGCGCCAGCAGCTTGGGGCAGTCGAGCAATCAGCCCCAGCATTTT	CASSLGQSSNQPQHF
TRBV7-8	TRBJ2-1	TRBD2	once	TGTGCCAGCAGGATCCAAAGGACTAGCGGGAGCAATGAGCAGTTCTTC	CASRIQRTSGSNEQFF
TRBV28	TRBJ2-3	.	once	TGTGCCAGCAGTTTACCAGGGAACACAGATACGCAGTATTTT	CASSLPGNTDTQYF
TRBV9	TRBJ2-5	TRBD2	few	TGTGCCAGCAGCGTAGATCCCCAGGGAGGGTCACAAGAGACCCAGTACTTC	CASSVDPQGGSQETQYF
TRBV5-1	TRBJ2-1	TRBD2	.	TGCGCCAGCAGGGAGACTAGCGGTGCTTACAATGAGCAGTTCTTC	CASRETSGAYNEQFF
TRBV10-3	TRBJ2-5	.	once	TGTGCCATCAGTGAGCCGAGAAGCGGGCCCGTCCAAGAGACCCAGTACTTC	CAISEPRSGPVQETQYF
TRBV14	TRBJ1-3	TRBD1	.	TGTGCCAGCAGCCAAGCCCCGGGACAGTCTGGAAACACCATATATTTT	CASSQAPGQSGNTIYF
TRBV6-5	TRBJ2-7	TRBD2	few	TGTGCCAGCAGTTACGGGCTAGCGGGGTCCTACGAGCAGTACTTC	CASSYGLAGSYEQYF
TRBV3-1/TRBV3-2	TRBJ2-7	TRBD2	.	TGTGCCAGCAGCTCCGGGGGGGGCGGGAACTACGAGCAGTACTTC	CASSSGGGGNYEQYF
TRBV5-1	TRBJ2-1	.	.	TGCGCCAGCAGCTTAGCGGATGAGCAGTTCTTC	CASSLADEQFF
TRBV19	TRBJ1-5	TRBD1	.	TGTGCCAGTAGTACCTGGACAGGGCTTCCCTACAATCAGCCCCAGCATTTT	CASSTWTGLPYNQPQHF
TRBV9	TRBJ2-3	.	.	TGTGCCAGCAGCGTAGATCTTTCAGATACGCAGTATTTT	CASSVDLSDTQYF
TRBV12-3/TRBV12-4	TRBJ1-2	.	.	TGTGCCAGCAGTCCCGACAGTGTTTATGGCTACACCTTC	CASSPDSVYGYTF
TRBV7-8	TRBJ2-3	TRBD2	few	TGTGCCAGCAGCTCTACGCTTAGACTAGCGGGAGGTAGCACAGATACGCAGTATTTT	CASSSTLRLAGGSTDTQYF
TRBV4-3	TRBJ2-3	.	.	TGCGCCAGCAGCCAAGAGGCTAGTCGCACAGATACGCAGTATTTT	CASSQEASRTDTQYF
TRBV6-5	TRBJ2-6	.	.	TGTGCCAGCTTAGAGACACCTGGGGCCAACGTCCTGACTTTC	CASLETPGANVLTF
TRBV30	TRBJ1-6	.	.	TGTGCCGGGCAGGGGAGCTCCTATAATTCACCCCTCCACTTT	CAGQGSSYNSPLHF
TRBV30	TRBJ1-2	.	.	TGTGCCTGGGCCCGACAGCCCGGGAGAGGCTACACCTTC	CAWARQPGRGYTF
TRBV28	TRBJ2-3	TRBD2	once	TGTGCCAGCCGGGGACTAGCGGCAGATACGCAGTATTTT	CASRGLAADTQYF